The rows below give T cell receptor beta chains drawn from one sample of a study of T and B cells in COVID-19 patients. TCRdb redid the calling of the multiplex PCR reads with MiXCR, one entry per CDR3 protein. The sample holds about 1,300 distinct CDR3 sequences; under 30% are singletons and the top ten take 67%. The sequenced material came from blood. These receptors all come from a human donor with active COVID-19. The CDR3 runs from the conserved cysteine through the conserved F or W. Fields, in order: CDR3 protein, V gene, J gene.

CDR3: CASSILAEGSYNEQFF; V: TRBV5-4; J: TRBJ2-1
CDR3: CASSFNPRGRQGASQQYF; V: TRBV5-1; J: TRBJ2-7
CDR3: CASSPSTGGGFHEQYF; V: TRBV27; J: TRBJ2-7
CDR3: CASTLLGGQGAVGTSGSSAGELFF; V: TRBV12-3/TRBV12-4; J: TRBJ2-2
CDR3: CASRNTGRRYSNQPQHF; V: TRBV6-1; J: TRBJ1-5
CDR3: CASSQDGGDGTDTQYF; V: TRBV5-4; J: TRBJ2-3
CDR3: CASSIAGAETEAFF; V: TRBV19; J: TRBJ1-1
CDR3: CASTAQGGAHTDTQYF; V: TRBV13; J: TRBJ2-3
CDR3: CASSYNRIDEQYF; V: TRBV6-5; J: TRBJ2-7
CDR3: CASSIVSGQGMETQYF; V: TRBV19; J: TRBJ2-5
CDR3: CSAKPGQRSSYNSPLHF; V: TRBV20-1; J: TRBJ1-6
CDR3: CASSLTSGSKSYNEQFF; V: TRBV5-4; J: TRBJ2-1
CDR3: CASARLGATNEKLFF; V: TRBV19; J: TRBJ1-4
CDR3: CARSLAGPGYTF; V: TRBV5-3; J: TRBJ1-2
CDR3: CASSMSPGTYEQYF; V: TRBV19; J: TRBJ2-7
CDR3: CASSLGGLNSPLHF; V: TRBV12-3/TRBV12-4; J: TRBJ1-6
CDR3: CSAEIGSYEQYF; V: TRBV20-1; J: TRBJ2-7
CDR3: CASSLPYYEQYF; V: TRBV5-5; J: TRBJ2-7
CDR3: CASSEGVTTNEKLFF; V: TRBV18; J: TRBJ1-4
CDR3: CASSPGQTQYF; V: TRBV7-4; J: TRBJ2-5
CDR3: CASTMTGNTIYF; V: TRBV19; J: TRBJ1-3
CDR3: CASSFFGGRGTDTQYF; V: TRBV12-3/TRBV12-4; J: TRBJ2-3